The clone carrying this T cell receptor (beta chain) was observed a handful of times. This record belongs to a study of blood T cells in healthy people across ages. A second PCR, run for about 7 to 11 cycles, used a sample-barcoded 5' primer plus a J-beta primer mix. MiXCR was run by TCRdb on the 5' RACE reads, yielding one entry per CDR3 protein. The sample holds fewer than 2,000,000 distinct CDR3 sequences, around 42% seen once. The origin of this receptor is a human donor in good health. The sequencing sample was made of blood.

CDR3: CASSQDKNRGWETQYF. The DNA for the CDR3 is TGCGCCAGCAGCCAAGATAAGAACAGGGGTTGGGAGACCCAGTACTTC. The chain carries TRBV4-3 and TRBJ2-5; 7 bases align to TRBD1. There are 16 residues in the CDR3. Germline CDR1 and CDR2: LGHNA and YSLEER. V gave up 0 bases and J gave up 5 bases; unmatched junction bases: 9.